The 22 T cell receptor beta chains below come from one sample, sequenced in a study of T cell clonotyping in hematopoietic cell transplantation. Repertoires were generated with immunoSEQ multiplex PCR, while TCRdb's copy carries only in-frame clones and drops some. The sample lists tens of thousands of clones, 95% seen once, with 0.95% in the top ten. Material: peripheral blood mononuclear cells. These receptors were collected from a young man in good health. Some clones in this sample may be carry-over from other donors' samples.

V usage is TRBV30 and J usage is TRBJ1-3; possible D gene TRBD1, 5 bases. From germline, CDR1 is GTSNPN and CDR2 SVGIG (reference sequence). The CDR3 extends over 15 amino acids. Trimming cost V 2 bases and J 4 bases, with 15 bases left between them. CDR3 residues: CAWSSPGGEGNTIYF. The DNA of the CDR3 is TGTGCCTGGAGTTCCCCCGGGGGGGAGGGAAACACCATATATTTT.

V gene TRBV11-3 combines with J gene TRBJ2-1, with D tentatively TRBD1 (7 bases). Germline V gene lookup returns CDR1 SGHNT and CDR2 YENEEA. The length of the CDR3 is 12 residues. The V end was cut by 2 bases, the J end by 9 bases, with 8 bases between. CDR3 protein: CASSLQGGEQFF. For the CDR3, the DNA is TGTGCCAGCAGCTTACAGGGGGGTGAGCAGTTCTTC.

V is TRBV4-1 and J is TRBJ1-2; D is unclear. Germline CDR1 and CDR2: MGHRA and YSYEKL. The CDR3 is 13 amino acids. V lost 0 bases and J 12 bases, leaving 14 bases between the germline ends. The chain's CDR3 is CASSQDVWGRDTF. In nucleotides, the CDR3 is TGCGCCAGCAGCCAAGATGTCTGGGGTAGGGACACCTTC.

This chain links TRBV6-6 with TRBJ1-2; 7 nucleotides align to TRBD1. Germline loops: CDR1 MNHNY, CDR2 SVGAGI (reference sequence). The CDR3 totals 13 residues. After removal of 2 bases from V and 6 bases from J, the junction contained 3 bases not matched to a gene. The chain's CDR3 is CASSYEQGNGYTF. The CDR3 DNA reads as TGTGCCAGCAGTTACGAACAGGGGAATGGCTACACCTTC.

In this sample, this clone turned up once. The J gene is TRBJ1-1, the V gene TRBV6-1, with 11 bases matching TRBD1. J gave up 3 bases and V 6 bases, and 3 bases lay outside the gene matches. The CDR3 sequence is 14 residues long. Germline CDR1 and CDR2: MNHNS and SASEGT. CDR3: CASRDRGRDTEAFF. The CDR3 DNA reads TGTGCCAGCAGGGACAGGGGGCGAGACACTGAAGCTTTCTTT.

The chain is built from TRBV5-6 and TRBJ2-7; D is undetermined. Germline lookup yields CDR1 SGHDT and CDR2 YYEEEE. Trimming took 3 bases from V and 4 from J, leaving 14 bases between them. The CDR3 is 14 amino acids. The CDR3 DNA follows: TGTGCCAGCAGCTACCTTTACCAAACTTACGAGCAGTACTTC. It translates to CASSYLYQTYEQYF.

Notes on this clone: No conserved phenylalanine or tryptophan ends this CDR3, so it is likely a read error. The DNA is left out, because the CDR3 cannot be placed on it with certainty; the CDR3 is given as TCRdb lists it. V and J are TRBV11-2 and TRBJ1-1; whether TRBD1, the table's D call, matches the DNA was not checked. The CDR3 comprises 14 residues, both ends counted. From germline, CDR1 is SGHAT and CDR2 FQNNGV. CDR3 sequence reads: CASSARDRVGPGVT.

The V call is TRBV7-2, the J call TRBJ1-6; D gene ambiguous. The CDR3 loop spans 14 amino acids. The germline V gene has CDR1 SGHTA and CDR2 FQGNSA. Trimming removed 2 bases from V and 8 bases from J, with 10 bases in between. The CDR3 sequence: CASSLRAGYSPLHF. In DNA form, the CDR3 reads TGTGCCAGCAGCTTAAGGGCAGGATATTCACCCCTCCACTTT.

The chain carries TRBV29-1 and TRBJ2-5; TRBD2 might be the D (6 bases). CDR1 is SQVTM, CDR2 ANQGSEA, per germline. V lost 1 base to trimming and J lost 1 base, with 13 bases between them. This CDR3 has 15 residues. The CDR3 DNA reads as TGCAGCGTTGAAGGGGAGGACCTCTTCCAAGAGACCCAGTACTTC. This codes for CSVEGEDLFQETQYF.

The count of this clone is one. The rearrangement joins TRBV6-5 to TRBJ1-3, with D perhaps TRBD1 (6 bases). This CDR3 is 16 amino acids long. From germline, CDR1 is MNHEY and CDR2 SVGAGI. V lost 3 bases and J 0 bases, leaving 12 bases between the germline ends. The CDR3 sequence is CASSYRRTASGNTIYF. The CDR3 DNA is TGTGCCAGCAGTTATAGACGGACAGCCTCTGGAAACACCATATATTTT.

The chain is built from TRBV4-1 and TRBJ1-2; a weak D match, TRBD1 (5 bases). CDR1 MGHRA and CDR2 YSYEKL come from the germline V gene. The CDR3 contains 15 residues. V lost 1 base and J 2 bases, leaving 11 bases between the germline ends. The CDR3, as DNA: TGCGCCAGCAGCCAAGTGTCAGGGACCAACTATGGCTACACCTTC. This translates into CASSQVSGTNYGYTF.

The V call is TRBV30, the J call TRBJ1-6; TRBD1 is a possible D gene (5 bases). The CDR3 sequence is 14 residues long. Germline V gene data show CDR1 as GTSNPN and CDR2 as SVGIG (reference sequence). V was trimmed by 1 base and J by 7 bases, leaving 11 bases between them. The CDR3 is CAWSALRENSPLHF. For the CDR3, the DNA is TGTGCCTGGAGTGCCCTCAGGGAGAATTCACCCCTCCACTTT.

The chain recombines TRBV27 with TRBJ2-3; 7 bases are a match to TRBD1. With 5 bases clipped from V and 2 bases from J, the junction kept 7 bases outside the gene matches. Germline V gives CDR1 MNHEY, CDR2 SMNVEV (reference sequence). There are 15 residues in the CDR3. The CDR3 region is CASSTRQGSTDTQYF. CDR3 nucleotide sequence: TGTGCCAGCAGTACTCGACAGGGCTCCACAGATACGCAGTATTTT.

V and J are TRBV18 and TRBJ1-1, with D possibly TRBD1 on 5 matching bases. This CDR3 is built from 14 residues. CDR1 is KGHSH and CDR2 is LQKENI in the germline V gene. V was clipped by 7 bases and J by 1 base, with 13 bases between them. The chain's CDR3 is CASFLGDGNTEAFF. CDR3 nucleotide sequence: TGTGCCAGCTTCCTGGGGGACGGGAACACTGAAGCTTTCTTT.

The V and J genes are TRBV9 and TRBJ2-5, with D possibly being TRBD1 or TRBD2 (5 bases each). The V and J ends lost 2 bases and 4 bases respectively, with 12 bases between them. Germline CDR1 and CDR2: SGDLS and YYNGEE. The CDR3 totals 14 residues. Written as DNA, the CDR3 is TGTGCCAGCAGCGTCGGGACCGTGGGAGAGACCCAGTACTTC. Protein sequence: CASSVGTVGETQYF.

The chain joins TRBV11-2 to TRBJ2-1; weak D call: TRBD2 (6 bases). V was cut by 4 bases and J by 9 bases, with 16 bases left in between. The CDR3 has 14 amino acids. The germline V gene has CDR1 SGHAT and CDR2 FQNNGV. This CDR3 reads CASSSGGTGGEQFF. CDR3 coding DNA: TGTGCCAGCAGCTCAGGAGGGACCGGAGGTGAGCAGTTCTTC.

This clone was recorded once. The CDR3 here is CASSLAGAGNTIYF. The CDR3 DNA is TGTGCCAGCAGCTTAGCAGGGGCTGGAAACACCATATATTTT. This chain uses TRBV13 with TRBJ1-3; tentative D call: TRBD1 (6 bases). V was shortened by 1 base and J by 2 bases, with 6 bases between the two germline ends. The CDR3 is 14 residues long. Germline V gene lookup returns CDR1 PRHDT and CDR2 FYEKMQ (reference sequence).

V gene TRBV14 combines with J gene TRBJ1-1; 7 nucleotides agree with TRBD1. The germline gives CDR1 SGHDN, CDR2 FVKESK. V gave up 4 bases and J gave up 4 bases; unmatched junction bases: 3. The CDR3 is made up of 13 amino acids. The CDR3 spells CASSLRGGTEAFF. The CDR3 DNA follows: TGTGCCAGCAGCCTCAGGGGGGGCACTGAAGCTTTCTTT. Together with reference TRBV14 and TRBJ1-1, the CDR3 gives the full variable domain: EAGVTQFPSHSVIEKGQTVTLRCDPISGHDNLYWYRRVMGKEIKFLLHFVKESKQDESGMPNNRFLAERTGGTYSTLKVQPAELEDSGVYFCASSLRGGTEAFFGQGTRLTVV.

The gene calls are TRBV5-1 and TRBJ1-1; perhaps TRBD1 as D (6 bases). CDR1 is SGHRS, CDR2 YFSETQ, per germline. The CDR3 is 14 amino acids. V lost 4 bases to trimming and J lost 5 bases, with 15 bases between them. The CDR3 DNA sequence: TGCGCCAGCAGCCTGGTTAGGGGGGTAACTGAAGCTTTCTTT. Encoded protein: CASSLVRGVTEAFF.

CDR3 sequence (DNA): TGTGCCAGCAGCCCCGGCCCGACAGGGAACTATGGCTACACCTTC. Protein product: CASSPGPTGNYGYTF. J is TRBJ1-2 and V is TRBV7-2; 7 bases fit TRBD1. J lost 2 bases, V lost 5 bases, and 8 bases had no gene match. Germline CDR1 and CDR2: SGHTA and FQGNSA. The CDR3 runs 15 residues.

This clone was detected once. This chain links TRBV2 with TRBJ2-3, with TRBD2 matching over 12 bases. The CDR3 consists of 12 residues. Germline V CDR1 and CDR2: SNHLY, FYNNEI. With V trimmed by 6 bases and J by 14 bases, 6 bases remained unmatched. DNA of the CDR3: TGTGCCAGCAGCGGCCGACTAGCGGGAGTGTATTTT. Translating it yields CASSGRLAGVYF.

The genes are TRBV29-1 and TRBJ2-7, with 10 nucleotides matching TRBD2. The germline CDR1 and CDR2 sequences are SQVTM and ANQGSEA. The CDR3 is made up of 15 amino acids. Trimming at V came to 6 bases and at J to 1 base, leaving 9 bases not matched to a gene. The DNA for the CDR3 is TGCAGCGTGGGGGGGGGACTAGCGAGATCCTACGAGCAGTACTTC. As protein: CSVGGGLARSYEQYF.